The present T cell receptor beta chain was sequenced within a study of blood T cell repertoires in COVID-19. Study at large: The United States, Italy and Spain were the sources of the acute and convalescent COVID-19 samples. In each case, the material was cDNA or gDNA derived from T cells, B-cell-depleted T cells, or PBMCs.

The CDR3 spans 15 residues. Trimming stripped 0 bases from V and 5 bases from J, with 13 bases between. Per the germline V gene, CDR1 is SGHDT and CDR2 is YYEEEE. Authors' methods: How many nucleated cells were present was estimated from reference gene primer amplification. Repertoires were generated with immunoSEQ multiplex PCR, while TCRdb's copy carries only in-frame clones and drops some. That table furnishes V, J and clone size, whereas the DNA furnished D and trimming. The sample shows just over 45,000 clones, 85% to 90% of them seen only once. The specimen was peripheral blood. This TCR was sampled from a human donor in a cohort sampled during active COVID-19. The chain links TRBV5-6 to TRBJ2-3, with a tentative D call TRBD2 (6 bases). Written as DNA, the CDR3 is TGTGCCAGCAGCTTGGGGACCCTGGGGGGAGATACGCAGTATTTT. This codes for CASSLGTLGGDTQYF.